A selection of T cell receptor beta chains follows, all from one sample in a study of circulating CD8 cells and anti-PD-1 response in melanoma. TCRdb reprocessed the reads with MiXCR, giving one entry per CDR3 protein. The sample has around 2,000 distinct CDR3 sequences; about 7.8% are singletons. Sample: CD8+ T cells from PBMCs, taken at baseline or after one month of anti-PD-1 therapy (not recorded which). These receptors all come from a human donor with melanoma. Each CDR3 is given with its conserved first and last residue. D genes are given only for firm matches.

d_gene,j_gene,v_gene,CDR3aa
NA,TRBJ2-7,TRBV28,CASSTTSRAPEQYF
NA,TRBJ1-6,TRBV28,CASREGLDSPLHF
NA,TRBJ1-4,TRBV6-5,CASSYHMGAYEKLFF
NA,TRBJ2-1,TRBV21-1,CASSKAADEQFF
NA,TRBJ2-3,TRBV19,CASSMLAGTDTQYF
NA,TRBJ2-3,TRBV28,CASRDPGRQSSTDTQYF
NA,TRBJ2-3,TRBV7-3,CASSLVVGSPTETQYF
NA,TRBJ2-7,TRBV29-1,CSVEDKSQSYEQYF
TRBD2,TRBJ2-7,TRBV20-1,CSARVLAGVSYEQYF
NA,TRBJ2-7,TRBV28,CASSSLYPGEQYF
TRBD2,TRBJ2-1,TRBV29-1,CSVVSGGYNEQFF
TRBD2,TRBJ2-5,TRBV7-2,CASSPRLAGDETQYF
NA,TRBJ2-7,TRBV27,CASSLGPKSYEQYF